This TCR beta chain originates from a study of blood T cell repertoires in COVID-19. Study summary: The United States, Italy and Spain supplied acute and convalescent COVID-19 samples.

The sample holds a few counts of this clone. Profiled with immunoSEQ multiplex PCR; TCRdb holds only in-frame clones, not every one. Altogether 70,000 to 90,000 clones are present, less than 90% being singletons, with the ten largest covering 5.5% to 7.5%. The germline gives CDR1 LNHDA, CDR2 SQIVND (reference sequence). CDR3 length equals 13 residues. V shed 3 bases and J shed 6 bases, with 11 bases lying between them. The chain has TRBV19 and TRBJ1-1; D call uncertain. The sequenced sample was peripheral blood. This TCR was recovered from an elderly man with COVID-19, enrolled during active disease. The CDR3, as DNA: TGTGCCAGTAGTATCGACGGAGTCCCTGAAGCTTTCTTT. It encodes CASSIDGVPEAFF.